Listed below are T cell receptor beta chains from one sample, sequenced in a study of shared clonotypes between healthy human individuals. Using immunoSEQ multiplex PCR, the repertoire was profiled, and TCRdb retains in-frame clones only, with some absent. The sample carries about 2 million clones, approximately 95% recorded once. The sample comprised naive CD8+ T cells sorted from blood. These receptors came from a man between 18 and 29 years old in good health. Both conserved end residues are part of each CDR3. D genes are given only for firm matches. Not all rows give a size; the values are once, few, many and, for expanded clones, a class.

j_call: TRBJ2-2
clone_size: .
v_call: TRBV19
d_call: TRBD2
cdr3_aa: CASLLVAGAGELFF
cdr3_nt: TGTGCCAGCTTATTGGTAGCGGGAGCCGGGGAGCTGTTTTTT

j_call: TRBJ2-1
clone_size: .
v_call: TRBV7-9
d_call: .
cdr3_aa: CASSLGYNEQFF
cdr3_nt: TGTGCCAGCAGCCTGGGCTACAATGAGCAGTTCTTC

j_call: TRBJ2-7
clone_size: .
v_call: TRBV11-2
d_call: TRBD1
cdr3_aa: CASSLQTGGNYEQYF
cdr3_nt: TGTGCCAGCAGCCTACAGACAGGGGGAAACTACGAGCAGTACTTC

j_call: TRBJ1-2
clone_size: .
v_call: TRBV6-5
d_call: TRBD1
cdr3_aa: CASTFMTGGYGYTF
cdr3_nt: TGTGCCAGCACCTTTATGACAGGGGGCTATGGCTACACCTTC

j_call: TRBJ2-2
clone_size: .
v_call: TRBV11-3
d_call: TRBD2
cdr3_aa: CASSSTYLDRTSGTGELFF
cdr3_nt: TGTGCCAGCAGCTCCACCTATCTCGATCGGACTAGCGGCACCGGGGAGCTGTTTTTT

j_call: TRBJ2-1
clone_size: .
v_call: TRBV5-6
d_call: .
cdr3_aa: CASSLSRTVSPGGEQFF
cdr3_nt: TGTGCCAGCAGCTTGTCTAGGACAGTTTCTCCTGGGGGTGAGCAGTTCTTC

j_call: TRBJ2-5
clone_size: .
v_call: TRBV11-2
d_call: .
cdr3_aa: CASSSDRIQETQYF
cdr3_nt: TGTGCCAGCAGCTCCGATAGGATCCAAGAGACCCAGTACTTC

j_call: TRBJ2-5
clone_size: .
v_call: TRBV4-1
d_call: .
cdr3_aa: CASSQTRRETQYF
cdr3_nt: TGCGCCAGCAGCCAAACTAGAAGGGAGACCCAGTACTTC

j_call: TRBJ2-7
clone_size: once
v_call: TRBV10-2
d_call: TRBD2
cdr3_aa: CASDTGAGGSYEQYF
cdr3_nt: TGCGCCAGCGACACGGGAGCGGGAGGCTCCTACGAGCAGTACTTC

j_call: TRBJ1-6
clone_size: .
v_call: TRBV5-1
d_call: .
cdr3_aa: CASSSAEGRSPLHF
cdr3_nt: TGCGCCAGCAGCTCCGCCGAAGGCCGTTCACCCCTCCACTTT

j_call: TRBJ1-1
clone_size: .
v_call: TRBV6-5
d_call: TRBD1
cdr3_aa: CASNRQGGSTEAFF
cdr3_nt: TGTGCCAGCAATCGACAGGGAGGGAGCACTGAAGCTTTCTTT

j_call: TRBJ1-1
clone_size: .
v_call: TRBV7-8
d_call: .
cdr3_aa: CASSLVMNTEAFF
cdr3_nt: TGTGCCAGCAGCTTAGTCATGAACACTGAAGCTTTCTTT

j_call: TRBJ2-7
clone_size: once
v_call: TRBV7-6
d_call: .
cdr3_aa: CASSFYSDRSSYEQYF
cdr3_nt: TGTGCCAGCAGCTTCTATTCGGACAGAAGTTCCTACGAGCAGTACTTC

j_call: TRBJ2-7
clone_size: once
v_call: TRBV14
d_call: TRBD1
cdr3_aa: CASSQGARGPLYEQYF
cdr3_nt: TGTGCCAGCAGCCAAGGAGCCAGGGGGCCCCTCTACGAGCAGTACTTC

j_call: TRBJ2-2
clone_size: once
v_call: TRBV29-1
d_call: .
cdr3_aa: CSVDFGGLNTGELFF
cdr3_nt: TGCAGCGTCGATTTCGGGGGTTTAAACACCGGGGAGCTGTTTTTT

j_call: TRBJ1-2
clone_size: .
v_call: TRBV6-5
d_call: .
cdr3_aa: CASSYAWNYGYTF
cdr3_nt: TGTGCCAGCAGTTATGCGTGGAACTATGGCTACACCTTC

j_call: TRBJ2-2
clone_size: .
v_call: TRBV7-6
d_call: TRBD2
cdr3_aa: CASSLAAGLAGKTGELFF
cdr3_nt: TGTGCCAGCAGCTTAGCAGCGGGACTAGCGGGGAAAACCGGGGAGCTGTTTTTT

j_call: TRBJ1-5
clone_size: .
v_call: TRBV6-5
d_call: TRBD1
cdr3_aa: CASSWTGEGQPQHF
cdr3_nt: TGTGCCAGCAGTTGGACAGGGGAGGGTCAGCCCCAGCATTTT

j_call: TRBJ2-7
clone_size: once
v_call: TRBV5-6
d_call: .
cdr3_aa: CASSFPQGPSYEQYF
cdr3_nt: TGTGCCAGCAGCTTTCCACAAGGACCCTCCTACGAGCAGTACTTC

j_call: TRBJ1-1
clone_size: .
v_call: TRBV19
d_call: .
cdr3_aa: CASSIYLEAFF
cdr3_nt: TGTGCCAGTAGTATTTATCTTGAAGCTTTCTTT

j_call: TRBJ2-1
clone_size: .
v_call: TRBV27
d_call: TRBD1
cdr3_aa: CASSPRQGPSYNEQFF
cdr3_nt: TGTGCCAGCAGTCCCCGACAGGGACCGTCCTACAATGAGCAGTTCTTC

j_call: TRBJ1-3
clone_size: .
v_call: TRBV6-1
d_call: .
cdr3_aa: CASRFTGISGNTIYF
cdr3_nt: TGTGCCAGCAGATTTACAGGGATTTCTGGAAACACCATATATTTT

j_call: TRBJ2-7
clone_size: few
v_call: TRBV11-2
d_call: TRBD1
cdr3_aa: CASSLGGQGGEQYF
cdr3_nt: TGTGCCAGCAGCTTAGGCGGACAGGGCGGGGAGCAGTACTTC

j_call: TRBJ2-7
clone_size: .
v_call: TRBV9
d_call: .
cdr3_aa: CASSVEGQGSYEQYF
cdr3_nt: TGTGCCAGCAGCGTAGAGGGACAAGGCTCTTACGAGCAGTACTTC

j_call: TRBJ1-1
clone_size: .
v_call: TRBV2
d_call: TRBD1
cdr3_aa: CAQQGVNTEAFF
cdr3_nt: TGTGCGCAACAGGGGGTGAACACTGAAGCTTTCTTT

j_call: TRBJ1-5
clone_size: .
v_call: TRBV5-5
d_call: .
cdr3_aa: CASSLEGWGNQPQHF
cdr3_nt: TGTGCCAGCAGCTTGGAAGGGTGGGGCAATCAGCCCCAGCATTTT

j_call: TRBJ2-3
clone_size: .
v_call: TRBV5-5
d_call: TRBD2
cdr3_aa: CASSHRGLAGGEDTQYF
cdr3_nt: TGTGCCAGCAGCCATAGGGGACTAGCGGGAGGAGAGGATACGCAGTATTTT

j_call: TRBJ1-1
clone_size: .
v_call: TRBV4-1
d_call: .
cdr3_aa: CASSWEWGPLMNTEAFF
cdr3_nt: TGCGCCAGCAGCTGGGAGTGGGGGCCTCTAATGAACACTGAAGCTTTCTTT

j_call: TRBJ2-7
clone_size: once
v_call: TRBV6-6
d_call: TRBD2
cdr3_aa: CASSYSSGVYEQYF
cdr3_nt: TGTGCCAGCAGTTACTCTAGCGGGGTCTACGAGCAGTACTTC

j_call: TRBJ2-7
clone_size: .
v_call: TRBV5-1
d_call: TRBD1
cdr3_aa: CASTPTADRYEQYF
cdr3_nt: TGCGCCAGCACCCCTACCGCGGACAGGTACGAGCAGTACTTC

j_call: TRBJ2-1
clone_size: .
v_call: TRBV7-2
d_call: .
cdr3_aa: CASSSTASGRLSEQFF
cdr3_nt: TGTGCCAGCAGCTCAACGGCATCCGGGAGACTTTCTGAGCAGTTCTTC